This T cell receptor (beta chain) was sequenced during a study of monozygotic twins with inflammatory bowel disease. As regards this clonotype: Its antigen is not identified.

Eight distinct reactions (per sample) were used to make the cDNA. TCRdb reprocessed the 5' RACE reads, keeping one entry per CDR3 protein, no DNA. The table gives about 210,000 distinct CDR3 sequences; the top ten clones make up 1.5% to 2% of it. Regarding the study as a whole: Reduced clonotype sharing with other individuals was observed in IBD patients relative to healthy twins, especially with disease activity.

The sequence derives from a human donor with ulcerative colitis or Crohn's disease, or a healthy co-twin of an affected twin (not recorded which). The sequencing input was blood.

CDR3 loop: CASSPQPGQGSEAFF. V is TRBV9 and J is TRBJ1-1; there is no DNA to check the TCRdb D call of TRBD1. The CDR3 loop spans 15 amino acids. The germline CDR1 and CDR2 sequences are SGDLS and YYNGEE.